Detailed here is one TCR beta chain. This receptor's antigen is unknown. The sample holds no much larger clone one base away, and base qualities are not on file. The record originates from a study of cytomegalovirus exposure and HLA in healthy donors (TCRdb year 2017). Describing the broader study: The 500 to 800 repertoires of the first cohort and the roughly 120 validation repertoires were produced on the same platform, according to a later analysis. The study aimed to test whether cataloging public T cell receptors could reveal signatures of past pathogen exposure. In addition to the first cohort of several hundred subjects, a separate validation cohort of under 150 different subjects was used. To predict cytomegalovirus infection status, the study combined high-throughput TCR immunosequencing, statistical association of individual TCRs with disease status, and machine learning.

The donors belonged to the validation cohort of over a hundred subjects, which was separate from the roughly 680-subject first cohort. Measured from the cysteine to the phenylalanine, the CDR3 is 16 residues long. Kept here is only the CDR3 DNA, which spans 48 bases and is read in frame from base 1. CDR1 and CDR2 are read off the germline V gene (reference sequence) as GTSNPN and SVGIG. Germline trimming: 5 bases from V, 5 bases from J; junction bases outside gene matches: 15. The library was generated by the immunoSEQ multiplex PCR assay. The authors' pipeline ran thus. A statistical classification framework was developed to diagnose cytomegalovirus status using the catalog of TCR beta chain sequences. TCRdb took over this immuneACCESS table, retaining in-frame rearrangements with V and J assigned. Such tables are incomplete; in checked studies, under half of the missing clones stem from an unresolved V gene, and the remainder is unexplained. The D gene and trimming were derived from the DNA, and the V and J assignments and clone size from that table. Within this sample are some 240,000 clones, with more than 75% of them counted one time only. The ten largest clones capture about 2% of the sample.

The research as a whole found: While some public TCRs were present in many individuals, most TCR sequences turned up only very rarely across donors. The study listed over 150 TCR beta chains as associated with cytomegalovirus. Cytomegalovirus status was reported to be diagnosed by the classifier with high specificity and sensitivity in both the original and validation cohorts. All 120 or so repertoires were used to score co-occurrence in the validation cohort in a later analysis, because that analysis had no HLA typing for the cohort. Of the cluster scores, approximately 95% were above 0 in a later analysis, which found that TCRs clustered in the first cohort also tended to co-occur in the 120 or so validation repertoires. A few of the identified cytomegalovirus-associated TCR beta chains were confirmed in vitro to be specific for cytomegalovirus antigens. The authors suggested that the approach could potentially be generalized to other disease states and immunological phenotypes.

This TCR came from a woman between 18 and 29 years old in good health and CMV-seropositive. The sequence is built from TRBV30 and TRBJ1-1; a stretch of 9 junction bases matches TRBD1. The source material was PBMCs. The nucleotide sequence reads as follows: TGTGCCTGGCATTACAGGGGGCATCCGGTAAAGACTGAAGCTTTCTTT. Its product reads: CAWHYRGHPVKTEAFF.